This passage covers 28 T cell receptor beta chains from one sample sequenced in a study of blood T cells in healthy people across ages. Sample-barcoded 5' priming and a J-beta primer mix drove a second PCR of roughly 7 to 11 cycles. Using its own MiXCR run on the 5' RACE reads, TCRdb lists one record per CDR3 protein. The sample shows 700,000 or so distinct CDR3 sequences, over 40% of them seen only once. The specimen was blood. These receptors all stem from a man aged 80 or over in good health.

This clonotype was detected a few times. V gene TRBV9 combines with J gene TRBJ2-3; TRBD1 or TRBD2 may be the D gene (5 bases each). The CDR3 has 16 residues. Germline V gene sequence: CDR1 SGDLS, CDR2 YYNGEE. Trimming took 0 bases from V and 1 from J, leaving 12 bases between them. The CDR3 DNA reads as TGTGCCAGCAGCGTAGGGGGACCCACCCGCACAGATACGCAGTATTTT. As protein: CASSVGGPTRTDTQYF.

The rearrangement links TRBV6-2 or TRBV6-3 to TRBJ1-2; D is undetermined. The V end was cut by 3 bases, the J end by 3 bases, with 23 bases between. Germline lookup yields CDR1 MNHEY and CDR2 SVGEGT. The CDR3 extends over 18 amino acids. This CDR3 reads CASSYQPSHSARYYGYTF. The CDR3 region has the DNA TGTGCCAGCAGTTATCAGCCAAGCCACAGTGCCCGCTACTATGGCTACACCTTC.

This clonotype has just a few counts. The V gene is TRBV12-3 or TRBV12-4, the J gene TRBJ2-3; the D gene is possibly TRBD1 (6 bases). Trimming took 5 bases from V and 1 from J, leaving 19 bases between them. This CDR3 spans 17 amino acids. CDR3 sequence (DNA): TGTGCCAGCAGTACAGGGACCCCACTTAGGGGCACAGATACGCAGTATTTT. Protein sequence: CASSTGTPLRGTDTQYF.

V is TRBV5-1 and J is TRBJ1-1; D might be TRBD1 (5 bases). Germline assignment: CDR1 SGHRS and CDR2 YFSETQ. This CDR3 region has 14 residues. Trimming cost V 4 bases and J 6 bases, with 16 bases left between them. The CDR3 region is CASSLGGVSAEAFF. In DNA, the CDR3 is TGCGCCAGCAGCCTCGGAGGGGTGAGCGCTGAAGCTTTCTTT.

This chain links TRBV29-1 with TRBJ2-6, with D perhaps given as TRBD1 or TRBD2 (6 bases each). The ends were cut back, 7 bases at V and 0 bases at J, with 16 bases in the middle. Germline CDR1 SQVTM, CDR2 ANQGSEA. The CDR3 totals 16 residues. The CDR3 region is CSATRDTDSGANVLTF. The CDR3 DNA reads as TGCAGCGCTACGCGGGACACCGACTCTGGGGCCAACGTCCTGACTTTC.

This clonotype was found a few times. The chain recombines TRBV4-3 with TRBJ2-3; no definite D call. CDR1 and CDR2 from the germline V gene are LGHNA and YSLEER. The CDR3 has 16 residues. Between the trimmed V and J ends, which lost 0 bases and 0 bases, there was a span of 10 bases. In DNA, the CDR3 is TGCGCCAGCAGCCAAGAGATAAGGCAAAGCACAGATACGCAGTATTTT. As protein: CASSQEIRQSTDTQYF.

The genes are TRBV5-5 and TRBJ2-5, with D perhaps assigned TRBD1 or TRBD2 (5 bases each). The end of the DNA aligns better with TRBJ2-7, so the J call may be wrong. The CDR3 runs to 14 residues. The germline V gene has CDR1 SGHKS and CDR2 YYEKEE (reference sequence). This chain's CDR3 is CASSLARGPYEQYF. The CDR3 DNA reads TGTGCCAGCAGCTTGGCGAGGGGCCCCTACGAGCAGTACTTC.

In its sample, this clonotype was seen a few times. This chain uses TRBV4-2 with TRBJ2-5, with a weak D call TRBD2 (5 bases). CDR3 size: 14 residues. The germline V gene encodes CDR1 LGHNA and CDR2 YNFKEQ. V lost 2 bases, J lost 2 bases, and 9 bases lay in between. The CDR3 reads CASSQLADQETQYF. For the CDR3, the DNA is TGTGCCAGCAGCCAACTAGCTGATCAAGAGACCCAGTACTTC.

This clonotype was counted a few times. This rearrangement joins TRBV24-1 to TRBJ2-1; 9 bases map to TRBD1. Germline V CDR1 and CDR2: KGHDR, SFDVKD. Unmatched junction bases numbered 13, after V lost 2 bases and J lost 6 bases. The CDR3 has 18 residues. The CDR3 DNA reads TGTGCCACCAGTGATTCGATTAACCGGGACAGGGCTGGCAATGAGCAGTTCTTC. It encodes CATSDSINRDRAGNEQFF.

The rearrangement joins TRBV6-2 or TRBV6-3 to TRBJ2-1, with unresolved D. The CDR3 is 11 amino acids. CDR1 is MNHEY, CDR2 SVGEGT, per germline. Trimming took 9 bases from V and 5 from J, leaving 8 bases between them. CDR3 bases: TGTGCCAGTGGACGGAACAATGAGCAGTTCTTC. This encodes CASGRNNEQFF.

This clonotype was observed many times. This chain uses TRBV29-1 with TRBJ1-2; D unresolved. Germline V gene data show CDR1 as SQVTM and CDR2 as ANQGSEA. The V and J ends lost 3 bases and 7 bases respectively, with 12 bases between them. The CDR3 extends over 12 amino acids. CDR3 protein: CSVDEPGSGYTF. The CDR3 DNA reads as TGCAGCGTTGACGAACCGGGGAGTGGCTACACCTTC.

V is TRBV4-2 and J is TRBJ1-2; possible D gene TRBD1, 5 bases. CDR3 size: 12 residues. Germline V gene lookup returns CDR1 LGHNA and CDR2 YNFKEQ. Trimming removed 4 bases from V and 8 bases from J, with 11 bases in between. CDR3 nucleotide sequence: TGTGCCAGCAGCCCAGGGAACCGGGGCTACACCTTC. Protein sequence: CASSPGNRGYTF.

This chain joins TRBV30 and TRBJ1-1; 8 nucleotides agree with TRBD1. Germline trimming cut 4 bases from V and 5 bases from J; bases unmatched to any gene: 9. This CDR3 spans 14 amino acids. Germline V lookup: CDR1 GTSNPN, CDR2 SVGIG (reference sequence). The chain's CDR3 is CAWTKFRGRTEAFF. As DNA, the CDR3 is TGTGCCTGGACTAAATTCAGGGGGCGGACTGAAGCTTTCTTT.

This clonotype was found a few times. The V and J genes are TRBV7-2 and TRBJ2-3; D might be TRBD2 (7 bases). This CDR3 spans 16 amino acids. Germline CDR1 and CDR2: SGHTA and FQGNSA. V lost 0 bases, J lost 2 bases, and 12 bases lay in between. The CDR3 coding sequence is TGTGCCAGCAGCTTAGCTCGCGGGGGCGACACAGATACGCAGTATTTT. Protein: CASSLARGGDTDTQYF.

The V and J genes are TRBV5-6 and TRBJ1-2; D unresolved. The V gene's germline CDR1 is SGHDT and CDR2 YYEEEE. The CDR3 has 15 amino acids. V lost 2 bases, J lost 4 bases, and 15 bases lay in between. CDR3 DNA sequence: TGTGCCAGCAGCTTAGGGCGGCTCCGGGGCTATGGCTACACCTTC. Translating it yields CASSLGRLRGYGYTF.

The rearrangement joins TRBV7-9 to TRBJ2-4, with D possibly matching TRBD2 (6 bases). CDR1 and CDR2 from the germline V gene are SEHNR and FQNEAQ (reference sequence). The CDR3 covers 14 residues. The V end lost 4 bases, the J end lost 13 bases, and 20 bases lay between the germline ends. CDR3 residues: CASSSALARYEQYF. The CDR3 nucleotides read TGTGCCAGCAGCTCCGCCCTAGCGAGGTATGAGCAGTACTTC.

V is TRBV6-2 or TRBV6-3 and J is TRBJ2-5; 7 bases line up with TRBD2. Trimming at V came to 7 bases and at J to 2 bases, leaving 13 bases not matched to a gene. The CDR3 consists of 16 residues. Per the germline V gene, CDR1 is MNHEY and CDR2 is SVGEGT. CDR3: CASKMGGGGPQETQYF. DNA of the CDR3: TGTGCCAGCAAAATGGGGGGGGGAGGCCCTCAAGAGACCCAGTACTTC.

This clonotype was seen a handful of times. The chain has TRBV10-1 and TRBJ2-1; 8 bases agree with TRBD2. This CDR3 is built from 14 residues. The junction had 5 bases not matched to a gene; V was cut back by 4 bases and J by 6 bases. Germline CDR1 and CDR2: WNHNN and SYGVQD (reference sequence). The CDR3, as DNA: TGCGCCAGCAGTGGGTCGGGGGGGCTCAATGAGCAGTTCTTC. As protein: CASSGSGGLNEQFF.

For the CDR3, the DNA is TGTGCCAGCAGTTTATCGGGACGGGGCAGCTCCTACAATGAGCAGTTCTTC. Translating gives CASSLSGRGSSYNEQFF. The chain links TRBV27 to TRBJ2-1; the D gene could be TRBD1 or TRBD2 (5 bases each). V was shortened by 0 bases and J by 0 bases, with 12 bases between the two germline ends. Germline lookup yields CDR1 MNHEY and CDR2 SMNVEV (reference sequence). The CDR3 length is 17 residues.

About this clonotype itself: A read error is possible here, since a much larger clone lies one base away. The rearrangement links TRBV29-1 to TRBJ1-2; weak D call: TRBD1 (5 bases). V lost 4 bases and J 5 bases, leaving 11 bases between the germline ends. CDR3 length: 12 amino acids. From germline, CDR1 is SQVTM and CDR2 ANQGSEA. The CDR3 protein is CSVGGTGYGYTF. The CDR3 DNA follows: TGCAGCGTTGGGGGGACCGGGTATGGCTACACCTTC.

This clonotype was seen just once. V is TRBV12-3 or TRBV12-4 and J is TRBJ1-5; D is perhaps TRBD1 (5 bases). CDR3 length: 17 amino acids. V was pared by 5 bases and J by 0 bases, with 17 bases between. The CDR3 sequence: CASSQNTGPNSNQPQHF. CDR3 nucleotides: TGTGCCAGCAGTCAGAACACAGGTCCTAATAGCAATCAGCCCCAGCATTTT.

This clonotype has just a few counts. The gene calls are TRBV27 and TRBJ2-7; D not certain. This CDR3 region has 11 residues. V dropped 4 bases and J dropped 6 bases, with 7 bases sitting between them. Per the germline V gene, CDR1 is MNHEY and CDR2 is SMNVEV (reference sequence). This CDR3 is CASSSIAEQYF. CDR3 nucleotide sequence: TGTGCCAGCAGTTCCATCGCCGAGCAGTACTTC.

This clonotype appeared a few times. The CDR3 DNA reads TGCGCCAGCAGCTTGGTGGGGGGCGAGTCAGAGACCCAGTACTTC. Translated: CASSLVGGESETQYF. The J gene is TRBJ2-5, the V gene TRBV5-1; D possibly uses TRBD1 or TRBD2 (6 bases each). This CDR3 spans 15 amino acids. Deletions cut 0 bases from V and 4 bases from J, with 13 bases between. The germline V gene encodes CDR1 SGHRS and CDR2 YFSETQ.

This clonotype was observed many times. The chain combines TRBV29-1 with TRBJ2-5; 15 positions agree with TRBD2. Germline CDR1 SQVTM, CDR2 ANQGSEA. V dropped 6 bases and J dropped 5; count of bases not matched to a gene: 4. This CDR3 has 14 amino acids. CDR3 in DNA: TGCAGCGTCGGGACTAGCGGGGGGAGCGAGACCCAGTACTTC. Residues: CSVGTSGGSETQYF.

The CDR3 spells CASSQDGGQSNYGYTF. CDR3 sequence (DNA): TGCGCCAGCAGCCAAGATGGGGGGCAATCTAACTATGGCTACACCTTC. V is TRBV4-1 and J is TRBJ1-2; perhaps TRBD1 as D (6 bases). The CDR3 covers 16 residues. Germline V lookup: CDR1 MGHRA, CDR2 YSYEKL. Trimming took 0 bases from V and 0 from J, leaving 11 bases between them.

This clonotype has just a few counts. This chain joins TRBV7-2 and TRBJ2-5; 14 bases fit TRBD2. V lost 3 bases to trimming and J lost 0 bases; unmatched junction nucleotides: 9. This CDR3 is built from 19 residues. In germline, CDR1 is SGHTA, CDR2 FQGNSA. The CDR3 sequence is CASSFRPGLAGAHQETQYF. CDR3 DNA: TGTGCCAGCAGCTTCCGCCCGGGACTAGCGGGGGCGCACCAAGAGACCCAGTACTTC.

CDR3 amino acids: CASSQTSGAGDTQYF. The CDR3 nucleotides are TGTGCCAGCAGCCAGACTAGCGGGGCGGGAGATACGCAGTATTTT. V is TRBV4-2 and J is TRBJ2-3; TRBD2 matches at 11 bases. This CDR3 has 15 residues. After removal of 3 bases from V and 5 bases from J, the junction contained 4 bases not matched to a gene. The V gene's germline CDR1 is LGHNA and CDR2 YNFKEQ.

This clonotype was seen just once. The V gene is TRBV4-2, the J gene TRBJ2-1; TRBD2 matches 9 bases. Trimming took 4 bases from V and 0 from J; bases not matched to a gene: 7. The CDR3 has 17 amino acids. CDR1 LGHNA and CDR2 YNFKEQ come from the germline V gene. The CDR3 DNA is TGTGCCAGCAGCCTAAGACTAGCGGAAAGCTCCTACAATGAGCAGTTCTTC. Protein sequence: CASSLRLAESSYNEQFF.